A single sample gave rise to the 15 T cell receptor beta chains below, sequenced in a study of blood T cell repertoires in COVID-19. The method was immunoSEQ multiplex PCR; TCRdb's version includes in-frame clones alone and lacks a portion of them. This table holds about 89,000 clones, 75% to 90% found once. What was sequenced was peripheral blood. These receptors all stem from a male donor with acute or convalescent COVID-19.

The genes are TRBV7-2 and TRBJ1-2; the D gene is possibly TRBD1 (6 bases). CDR1 and CDR2 (germline): SGHTA, FQGNSA. This CDR3 contains 15 residues. V lost 6 bases, J lost 0 bases, and 14 bases lay in between. The CDR3 spells CASSPGGGANYGYTF. The CDR3 DNA sequence: TGTGCCAGCAGTCCAGGAGGGGGGGCTAACTATGGCTACACCTTC.

The CDR3 DNA reads TGTGCCAGCAGTTCCGCCGCAGGGGCCTCGGAGACCCAGTACTTC. Translation: CASSSAAGASETQYF. V usage is TRBV6-5 and J usage is TRBJ2-5; weak D call: TRBD1 (6 bases). This CDR3 has 15 residues. The germline gives CDR1 MNHEY, CDR2 SVGAGI. The V end was cut by 4 bases, the J end by 5 bases, with 17 bases between.

The chain employs TRBV6-5 and TRBJ2-2, with 10 bases that match TRBD1. With 5 bases clipped from V and 7 bases from J, the junction kept 4 bases outside the gene matches. Germline assignment: CDR1 MNHEY and CDR2 SVGAGI. CDR3 length: 14 residues. The CDR3 sequence: CASSRQGAGGELFF. DNA for the CDR3: TGTGCCAGCAGTCGACAGGGGGCAGGCGGGGAGCTGTTTTTT.

V usage is TRBV5-1 and J usage is TRBJ2-7; D might be TRBD2 (7 bases). The germline CDR1 and CDR2 sequences are SGHRS and YFSETQ. The V end was cut by 5 bases, the J end by 5 bases, with 20 bases between. The CDR3 extends over 15 amino acids. Written as DNA, the CDR3 is TGCGCCAGCAGAACTCTTGGGGGGGCAGGTAACGAGCAGTACTTC. This translates into CASRTLGGAGNEQYF.

The chain carries TRBV6-5 and TRBJ2-2, with D possibly matching TRBD1 (5 bases). The ends were cut back, 5 bases at V and 1 base at J, with 11 bases in the middle. The CDR3 runs to 15 residues. Per germline, CDR1 MNHEY and CDR2 SVGAGI. DNA for the CDR3: TGTGCCAGCAGTACGATAGACAGGAACACCGGGGAGCTGTTTTTT. Translating gives CASSTIDRNTGELFF.

The chain links TRBV5-1 to TRBJ2-7; 13 nucleotides agree with TRBD2. CDR1 is SGHRS and CDR2 is YFSETQ in the germline V gene. Trimming at V came to 4 bases and at J to 6 bases, leaving 13 bases not matched to a gene. CDR3 size: 17 residues. The CDR3 reads CASSLVPGLAGTAEQYF. The CDR3 region has the DNA TGCGCCAGCAGCCTCGTCCCGGGACTAGCGGGGACAGCCGAGCAGTACTTC.

This clone was seen just once. This chain uses TRBV6-5 with TRBJ2-4; TRBD1 agrees at 11 bases. Germline CDR1 and CDR2: MNHEY and SVGAGI. This CDR3 is built from 15 residues. V lost 2 bases, J lost 7 bases, and 4 bases stayed unmatched. CDR3 region: CASSYRTGGRNIQYF. CDR3 sequence (DNA): TGTGCCAGCAGTTACCGGACAGGGGGCAGGAACATTCAGTACTTC.

The chain is built from TRBV6-1 and TRBJ2-1, with D possibly being TRBD2 (6 bases). The CDR3 length is 15 residues. The V gene's germline CDR1 is MNHNS and CDR2 SASEGT. Trimming stripped 3 bases from V and 5 bases from J, with 14 bases between. CDR3 DNA: TGTGCCAGCAGTGAGGGACTCCTGAGGGACAATGAGCAGTTCTTC. Its translation: CASSEGLLRDNEQFF.

This chain connects TRBV2 to TRBJ1-1; D may be TRBD1 (6 bases). Looked up from germline, CDR1 is SNHLY and CDR2 is FYNNEI. The CDR3 covers 14 residues. V was trimmed by 6 bases and J by 6 bases, leaving 17 bases between them. The chain's CDR3 is CASSPTVTGAEAFF. CDR3 sequence (DNA): TGTGCCAGCAGCCCTACCGTGACAGGAGCTGAAGCTTTCTTT.

With respect to this clone: The sample has other DNA sequences that encode this CDR3 too. The chain joins TRBV9 to TRBJ2-5; 9 nucleotides match TRBD2. The CDR3 runs 14 residues. In germline, CDR1 is SGDLS, CDR2 YYNGEE. The junction had 1 base not matched to a gene; V was cut back by 2 bases and J by 2 bases. The CDR3 nucleotides read TGTGCCAGCAGCGTTAGCGGGGGACAAGAGACCCAGTACTTC. Translating gives CASSVSGGQETQYF.

The chain couples TRBV27 to TRBJ1-2; TRBD1 is a possible D gene (6 bases). Trimming took 6 bases from V and 8 from J, leaving 16 bases between them. The V gene's germline CDR1 is MNHEY and CDR2 SMNVEV (reference sequence). CDR3 length: 13 residues. CDR3 sequence: CASRTTGRGGYTF. The CDR3 bases are TGTGCCAGCAGGACTACAGGGCGAGGGGGCTACACCTTC.

This clone was picked up a small number of times. CDR3 loop: CASSKAEEPRNTIYF. Written as DNA, the CDR3 is TGTGCCAGCAGCAAAGCAGAGGAGCCCCGGAACACCATATATTTT. The gene calls are TRBV21-1 and TRBJ1-3. TRBV21-1 is given as a pseudogene. CDR3 size: 15 residues.

The CDR3 is CASSMGPYNSPLHF. The CDR3 DNA follows: TGTGCCAGTAGTATGGGGCCCTATAATTCACCCCTCCACTTT. The V gene is TRBV19, the J gene TRBJ1-6, with a tentative D call TRBD1 (5 bases). CDR1 and CDR2 from the germline V gene are LNHDA and SQIVND (reference sequence). V lost 3 bases to trimming and J lost 2 bases, with 5 bases between them. CDR3 length: 14 amino acids.

V and J are TRBV19 and TRBJ1-1; 8 bases agree with TRBD1. CDR1 and CDR2 (germline): LNHDA, SQIVND (reference sequence). The trim removed 7 bases at V and 5 bases at J, leaving 9 bases unmatched. CDR3 length: 14 residues. The CDR3 DNA is TGTGCCAGTAACATCCCAGGGGGCTGGACTGAAGCTTTCTTT. Its translation is CASNIPGGWTEAFF.

The chain has TRBV7-3 and TRBJ2-1; no clear D. V gave up 5 bases and J gave up 9 bases, with 11 bases separating them. This CDR3 is built from 12 residues. CDR1 and CDR2 (germline): SGHTA, FQGTGA. As DNA, the CDR3 is TGTGCCAGCAGCCCTCAGACTGGTGAGCAGTTCTTC. This translates into CASSPQTGEQFF.